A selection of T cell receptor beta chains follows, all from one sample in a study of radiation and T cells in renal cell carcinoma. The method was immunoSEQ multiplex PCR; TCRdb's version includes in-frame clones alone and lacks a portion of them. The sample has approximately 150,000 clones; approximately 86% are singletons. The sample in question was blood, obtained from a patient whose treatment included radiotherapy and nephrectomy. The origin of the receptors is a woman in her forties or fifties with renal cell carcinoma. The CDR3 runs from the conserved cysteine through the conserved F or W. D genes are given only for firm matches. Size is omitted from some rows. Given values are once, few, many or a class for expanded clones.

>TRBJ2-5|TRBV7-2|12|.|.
CASSLGWGFQYF
TGTGCCAGCAGCTTAGGCTGGGGATTCCAGTACTTC
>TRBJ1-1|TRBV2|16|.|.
CASRKGVRDVEIEAFF
TGTGCCAGCAGAAAGGGGGTCAGGGACGTTGAAATTGAAGCTTTCTTT
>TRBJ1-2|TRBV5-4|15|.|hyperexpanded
CASSPVPWFLGGYTF
TGTGCCAGCAGCCCGGTTCCCTGGTTCTTAGGTGGCTACACCTTC
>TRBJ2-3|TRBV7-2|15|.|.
CASSPKLGSTDTQYF
TGTGCCAGCAGCCCGAAGCTGGGGAGCACAGATACGCAGTATTTT
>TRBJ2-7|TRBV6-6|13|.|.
CASSYSGDGEQYF
TGTGCCAGCAGTTACTCGGGGGACGGGGAGCAGTACTTC
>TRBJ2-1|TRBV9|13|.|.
CASSVGSSLEQFF
TGTGCCAGCAGCGTAGGGAGTTCCCTTGAGCAGTTCTTC
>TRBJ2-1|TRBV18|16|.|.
CASSGRQGDPYNEQFF
TGTGCCAGCTCCGGGCGGCAGGGCGACCCTTACAATGAGCAGTTCTTC
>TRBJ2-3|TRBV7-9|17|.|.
CASSRQLRTIRSDTQYF
TGTGCCAGCAGCCGACAACTCCGGACCATACGGTCAGATACGCAGTATTTT
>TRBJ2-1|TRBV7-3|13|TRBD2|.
CASSNGLADEQFF
TGTGCCAGCAGCAACGGACTAGCGGATGAGCAGTTCTTC
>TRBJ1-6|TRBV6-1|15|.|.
CASIRYDRDNSPLHF
TGTGCCAGCATTCGATACGACAGAGATAATTCACCCCTCCACTTT
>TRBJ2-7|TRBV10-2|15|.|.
CASNPTPELSYEQYF
TGCGCCAGCAATCCGACACCCGAGCTGAGTTACGAGCAGTACTTC
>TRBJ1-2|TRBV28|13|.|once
CASSSGTVGGYTF
TGTGCCAGCAGTTCGGGGACGGTCGGTGGCTACACCTTC
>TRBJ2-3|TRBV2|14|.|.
CASSAPGPTDTQYF
TGTGCCAGCAGTGCGCCTGGCCCCACAGATACGCAGTATTTT
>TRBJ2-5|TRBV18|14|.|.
CASSPGSYQETQYF
TGTGCCTCCTCCCCAGGGTCCTACCAAGAGACCCAGTACTTC
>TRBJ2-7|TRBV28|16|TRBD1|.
CASSPTGQGAPYEQYF
TGTGCCAGCAGTCCGACTGGACAGGGGGCTCCCTACGAGCAGTACTTC